This T cell receptor beta chain was sequenced in a study of T cell responses to AZD1222 COVID-19 vaccine. Assay: immunoSEQ multiplex PCR; the TCRdb copy retains only in-frame clones and omits some. Altogether 84,000 or so clones are present, about 90% being singletons, with the ten largest covering 4% to 6%. V was clipped by 4 bases and J by 1 base; unmatched bases: 3. CDR3 length: 15 amino acids. Germline-derived CDR1 and CDR2 are LGHDT and YNNKEL (reference sequence). This clone was seen only a few times. This chain joins TRBV3-1 (or the pseudogene TRBV3-2) and TRBJ2-2; 7 bases agree with TRBD1. The specimen comprised peripheral blood, sampled on day 0 of MenACWY control vaccination. The clonotype originates from an adult in good health. Written as DNA, the CDR3 is TGTGCCAGCAGCCTGGGACAGTTGAACACCGGGGAGCTGTTTTTT. Translation gives CASSLGQLNTGELFF.